The clone carrying this T cell receptor beta chain occurred a few times. As yet, its antigen is unknown. Germline loops: CDR1 SGHNT, CDR2 YYREEE (reference sequence). The CDR3 consists of 14 residues. Trimming left V 3 bases short and J 0 bases short, with 10 bases between. MiXCR was run by TCRdb on the 5' RACE reads, yielding one entry per CDR3 protein. The repertoire includes 350,000 to 450,000 distinct CDR3 sequences, about an eighth of them detected once, and less than 25% sits in the top ten. This specimen belongs to a study of T-cell memory formation after mild COVID-19. Across the study: Most TCR clusters belonged to a single donor. General observations from the study: CM and EM subsets held most contracting CD4+ clones; EMRA held CD8+ ones. Clones shrinking between day 15 and 85 showed a balanced CD4/CD8 split, and those that grew later tilted toward CD4+. Whether day 37 second-wave clones are SARS-CoV-2-specific was not confirmed.

The chain joins TRBV5-4 to TRBJ2-7; D gene unclear. The TCR was taken from a man younger than 30 who had mild COVID-19 (a few samples of this study predate the infection). Cell type and time point are not known. Sequencing was carried out using PBMCs or a T cell subset sorted from them (not recorded which). This CDR3 is CASSSTGSSYEQYF. CDR3 coding DNA: TGTGCCAGCAGCTCCACGGGTAGCTCCTACGAGCAGTACTTC.